Each of the 28 T cell receptor beta chains below was sequenced from the same sample in a study of T cell changes during pregnancy in multiple sclerosis. Produced via immunoSEQ multiplex PCR; TCRdb's table is partial and in-frame only. The top ten hold 0.37% of the sample, which has roughly 49,000 clones, around nine tenths seen once. The source material was CD4+ T cells from peripheral blood mononuclear cells, sampled in the second trimester of pregnancy. The receptors come from a female donor in good health, enrolled as a control in a pregnancy study.

The chain combines TRBV6-1 with TRBJ1-2; 7 positions match TRBD1. Germline loops: CDR1 MNHNS, CDR2 SASEGT. The CDR3 totals 16 residues. The J segment lost 0 bases and the V segment lost 4 bases, leaving 8 bases of the junction unmatched. This CDR3 reads CASSAYSGGANYGYTF. The CDR3, as DNA: TGTGCCAGCAGTGCCTATTCAGGGGGAGCTAACTATGGCTACACCTTC.

The chain links TRBV6-5 to TRBJ2-7; 9 bases are shared with TRBD1. There are 16 residues in the CDR3. V trimming: 2 bases; J trimming: 0 bases; junction bases outside the gene matches: 5. The germline V gene has CDR1 MNHEY and CDR2 SVGAGI. Here the CDR3 reads CASSYGTGLSSYEQYF. DNA for the CDR3: TGTGCCAGCAGTTACGGGACAGGGCTAAGCTCCTACGAGCAGTACTTC.

The chain joins TRBV5-4 to TRBJ1-1; the D gene is possibly TRBD1 (5 bases). Trimming left V 4 bases short and J 7 bases short, with 17 bases between. CDR3 size: 14 residues. Looked up from germline, CDR1 is SGHNT and CDR2 is YYREEE (reference sequence). CDR3 loop: CASSPDSDRNEAFF. CDR3 DNA: TGTGCCAGCAGCCCCGACTCCGACAGAAATGAAGCTTTCTTT.

The chain couples TRBV4-3 to TRBJ2-2, with 9 positions matching TRBD2. The length of the CDR3 is 17 residues. J gave up 5 bases and V 0 bases, and 7 bases lay outside the gene matches. Germline CDR1 LGHNA, CDR2 YSLEER. The CDR3 DNA sequence: TGCGCCAGCAGCCAAGAACGGGGAGCGGGGGGAACCGGGGAGCTGTTTTTT. Translated: CASSQERGAGGTGELFF.

V gene TRBV11-3 combines with J gene TRBJ2-7, with D perhaps TRBD2 (6 bases). Germline V gives CDR1 SGHNT, CDR2 YENEEA. This CDR3 contains 15 residues. With 4 bases removed from V and 3 bases from J, the gap between germline ends came to 16 bases. For the CDR3, the DNA is TGTGCCAGCAGCTCATACGGGACTCCCAGCTACGAGCAGTACTTC. Translated, it gives CASSSYGTPSYEQYF.

The chain uses TRBV14 and TRBJ2-5; 11 bases agree with TRBD2. Per the germline V gene, CDR1 is SGHDN and CDR2 is FVKESK. The CDR3 consists of 16 residues. After removal of 2 bases from V and 2 bases from J, the junction contained 4 bases not matched to a gene. Here the CDR3 DNA reads TGTGCCAGCAGCCAATTAGCGGGGGGGCAACAAGAGACCCAGTACTTC. Its protein product is CASSQLAGGQQETQYF.

The V and J genes are TRBV15 and TRBJ2-5; 9 bases map to TRBD1. CDR3 length: 16 residues. CDR1 LNHNV and CDR2 YYDKDF come from the germline V gene (reference sequence). Unmatched junction bases numbered 9, after V lost 2 bases and J lost 5 bases. CDR3 loop: CATSRPPGTGMETQYF. Written as DNA, the CDR3 is TGTGCCACCAGCAGACCCCCCGGGACAGGGATGGAGACCCAGTACTTC.

This clone appeared a few times. This chain uses TRBV7-2 with TRBJ2-3, with 8 nucleotides matching TRBD1. The CDR3 length is 15 residues. In germline, CDR1 is SGHTA, CDR2 FQGNSA. The V and J ends lost 5 bases and 3 bases, in that order; junction bases with no gene match: 7. Here the CDR3 reads CASSQTGVSTDTQYF. The CDR3 DNA is TGTGCCAGCAGCCAGACAGGGGTCTCGACAGATACGCAGTATTTT. Full variable domain (remainder filled in from reference TRBV7-2 and TRBJ2-3): GAGVSQSPSNKVTEKGKDVELRCDPISGHTALYWYRQSLGQGLEFLIYFQGNSAPDKSGLPSDRFSAERTGGSVSTLTIQRTQQEDSAVYLCASSQTGVSTDTQYFGPGTRLTVL.

This clone was detected only once. Here the CDR3 reads CASSSTSGREKLFF. Here the CDR3 DNA reads TGTGCCAGCAGTTCTACGTCGGGAAGAGAAAAACTGTTTTTT. The chain employs TRBV6-5 and TRBJ1-4, with D unclear. In germline, CDR1 is MNHEY, CDR2 SVGAGI. Trimming took off 4 bases at V and 8 bases at J, with 14 bases between the two ends. CDR3 length equals 14 residues.

V and J are TRBV7-9 and TRBJ1-4, with a possible D match to TRBD1 (5 bases). Trimming removed 0 bases from V and 4 bases from J, with 9 bases in between. The CDR3 is made up of 15 amino acids. Looked up from germline, CDR1 is SEHNR and CDR2 is FQNEAQ (reference sequence). The CDR3 DNA follows: TGTGCCAGCAGCTTAGCGGGGCTCGGTAATGAAAAACTGTTTTTT. Translating it yields CASSLAGLGNEKLFF.

V gene TRBV19 combines with J gene TRBJ1-3, with TRBD1 matching 8 bases. This CDR3 is 13 amino acids long. Germline lookup yields CDR1 LNHDA and CDR2 SQIVND (reference sequence). V shed 9 bases, J shed 2 bases, and the junction held 3 bases outside the gene matches. In DNA, the CDR3 is TGTGCCAGCCAGGGGGCCGCTGGAAACACCATATATTTT. It yields the protein CASQGAAGNTIYF. The complete variable domain, with remaining parts taken from reference TRBV19 and TRBJ1-3, reads DGGITQSPKYLFRKEGQNVTLSCEQNLNHDAMYWYRQDPGQGLRLIYYSQIVNDFQKGDIAEGYSVSREKKESFPLTVTSAQKNPTAFYLCASQGAAGNTIYFGEGSWLTVV.

J is TRBJ2-5 and V is TRBV4-2; D not certain. The V and J ends lost 0 bases and 4 bases respectively, with 12 bases between them. Per germline, CDR1 LGHNA and CDR2 YNFKEQ. The CDR3 totals 15 residues. In DNA form, the CDR3 reads TGTGCCAGCAGCCAAGATTATGTAGCTCGAGAGACCCAGTACTTC. It is translated as CASSQDYVARETQYF.

The chain recombines TRBV5-6 with TRBJ1-2, with a tentative D call TRBD1 (6 bases). In germline, CDR1 is SGHDT, CDR2 YYEEEE. The ends were cut back, 4 bases at V and 5 bases at J, with 18 bases in the middle. This CDR3 has 15 amino acids. CDR3 loop: CASSLNRVRHYGYTF. CDR3 sequence (DNA): TGTGCCAGCAGCCTTAACAGGGTACGCCATTATGGCTACACCTTC. The complete variable domain, with remaining parts taken from reference TRBV5-6 and TRBJ1-2, reads DAGVTQSPTHLIKTRGQQVTLRCSPKSGHDTVSWYQQALGQGPQFIFQYYEEEERQRGNFPDRFSGHQFPNYSSELNVNALLLGDSALYLCASSLNRVRHYGYTFGSGTRLTVV.

The V call is TRBV10-3, the J call TRBJ1-2; 7 bases line up with TRBD1. There are 16 residues in the CDR3. Germline V lookup: CDR1 ENHRY, CDR2 SYGVKD. The V segment lost 4 bases and the J segment 0 bases; nucleotides outside the gene matches: 8. DNA for the CDR3: TGTGCCATCAGTGGTCCCGACAGGGAAGCTAACTATGGCTACACCTTC. It yields the protein CAISGPDREANYGYTF.

V gene TRBV5-4 combines with J gene TRBJ2-7; perhaps TRBD2 as D (5 bases). The ends were cut back, 4 bases at V and 3 bases at J, with 11 bases in the middle. Germline V CDR1 and CDR2: SGHNT, YYREEE (reference sequence). This CDR3 region has 13 residues. CDR3 protein: CASSPGLNYEQYF. For the CDR3, the DNA is TGTGCCAGCAGCCCTGGACTGAACTACGAGCAGTACTTC.

The V gene is TRBV19, the J gene TRBJ1-1; TRBD1 might be the D (5 bases). CDR3 length equals 14 residues. V was trimmed by 3 bases and J by 4 bases, leaving 12 bases between them. Looked up from germline, CDR1 is LNHDA and CDR2 is SQIVND (reference sequence). CDR3 residues: CASSMRGGTTEAFF. CDR3 bases: TGTGCCAGTAGTATGCGGGGGGGTACCACTGAAGCTTTCTTT. Full variable domain (remainder filled in from reference TRBV19 and TRBJ1-1): DGGITQSPKYLFRKEGQNVTLSCEQNLNHDAMYWYRQDPGQGLRLIYYSQIVNDFQKGDIAEGYSVSREKKESFPLTVTSAQKNPTAFYLCASSMRGGTTEAFFGQGTRLTVV.

This chain uses TRBV19 with TRBJ1-6; TRBD1 matches at 8 bases. CDR1 and CDR2 (germline): LNHDA, SQIVND (reference sequence). V was pared by 1 base and J by 7 bases, with 3 bases of the junction left unmatched. The CDR3 extends over 15 amino acids. CDR3 in DNA: TGTGCCAGTAGTATAGGGACAGGGACGAATTCACCCCTCCACTTT. Encoded protein: CASSIGTGTNSPLHF.

The genes are TRBV7-2 and TRBJ2-5, with D tentatively TRBD1 (5 bases). The CDR3 has 14 amino acids. Germline CDR1 is SGHTA and CDR2 is FQGNSA. Trimming pared 1 base from V and 4 bases from J, leaving 10 bases between. The CDR3 DNA is TGTGCCAGCAGCTTAGGCGGCCAGGGAGAGACCCAGTACTTC. As protein: CASSLGGQGETQYF.

The chain couples TRBV19 to TRBJ1-2; 10 bases are shared with TRBD1. CDR3 size: 15 residues. Trimming cost V 0 bases and J 3 bases; bases outside gene matches: 1. Per the germline V gene, CDR1 is LNHDA and CDR2 is SQIVND (reference sequence). The CDR3 DNA reads as TGTGCCAGTAGTATAGATGGGACAGGGGACTATGGCTACACCTTC. Translating it yields CASSIDGTGDYGYTF.

The rearrangement uses TRBV19 and TRBJ1-5, with 9 bases that match TRBD1. V shed 6 bases, J shed 5 bases, and the junction held 2 bases outside the gene matches. The CDR3 extends over 13 amino acids. Germline CDR1 reads LNHDA; CDR2 reads SQIVND (reference sequence). CDR3 DNA: TGTGCCAGTAGGGACAGGGGATATCAGCCCCAGCATTTT. It encodes CASRDRGYQPQHF.

A remark on this clone: At one end the junction does not follow the germline gene, possibly because of a read error. The rearrangement uses TRBV5-4 and TRBJ2-1; D is perhaps TRBD1 (6 bases). Germline CDR1 SGHNT, CDR2 YYREEE (reference sequence). This CDR3 contains 15 residues. The CDR3 bases are TGTGCCAGCAGCAGCGGACAGAGCTCCTACAATGGGCAGTTCTTC. Amino acids: CASSSGQSSYNGQFF.

The chain links TRBV7-8 to TRBJ2-2; TRBD1 aligns across 9 bases. This CDR3 region has 16 residues. Germline V CDR1 and CDR2: SGHVS, FQNEAQ. The V and J ends lost 5 bases and 8 bases, in that order; junction bases with no gene match: 12. CDR3 sequence (DNA): TGTGCCAGCAGCGCCGTCCCGGGACAGGGAGCTGGGGAGCTGTTTTTT. Protein: CASSAVPGQGAGELFF.

The rearrangement uses TRBV5-1 and TRBJ2-2, with 11 bases that match TRBD1. V lost 2 bases to trimming and J lost 7 bases; unmatched junction nucleotides: 10. The CDR3 spans 17 residues. Germline V CDR1 and CDR2: SGHRS, YFSETQ. The chain's CDR3 is CASSLGQGAVAIGELFF. The CDR3 coding sequence is TGCGCCAGCAGCTTAGGACAGGGGGCCGTGGCCATCGGGGAGCTGTTTTTT.

J is TRBJ1-1 and V is TRBV9, with D unclear. V lost 0 bases and J lost 4, with 22 bases in between. Germline V gene lookup returns CDR1 SGDLS and CDR2 YYNGEE. This CDR3 is 18 amino acids long. Written as DNA, the CDR3 is TGTGCCAGCAGCGTAGGTCTGCCAGGAAATTTAGTGAGCACTGAAGCTTTCTTT. Its translation is CASSVGLPGNLVSTEAFF.

The chain carries TRBV18 and TRBJ2-3; TRBD1 matches 9 bases. Germline CDR1 is KGHSH and CDR2 is LQKENI. After removal of 1 base from V and 6 bases from J, the junction contained 11 bases not matched to a gene. The CDR3 loop spans 17 amino acids. CDR3 sequence (DNA): TGTGCCAGCTCACCACGGTCTGCGGGACAGGGCCCGGATACGCAGTATTTT. Residues: CASSPRSAGQGPDTQYF.

The gene calls are TRBV7-2 and TRBJ2-3, with 12 bases identical to TRBD2. V shed 2 bases, J shed 5 bases, and the junction held 8 bases outside the gene matches. Germline values: CDR1 SGHTA, CDR2 FQGNSA. CDR3 size: 17 residues. The CDR3 DNA reads as TGTGCCAGCAGCTTAAGATCTAGCGGGGGGGACGAAGATACGCAGTATTTT. Its protein is CASSLRSSGGDEDTQYF.

This clone was counted once. This chain uses TRBV10-2 with TRBJ1-5, with TRBD1 identical over 7 bases. CDR3 length: 14 amino acids. Germline CDR1 is WSHSY and CDR2 is SAAADI. V trimming: 6 bases; J trimming: 5 bases; junction bases outside the gene matches: 7. The CDR3 sequence is CASSETGQYQPQHF. CDR3 in DNA: TGCGCCAGCAGCGAGACGGGACAGTATCAGCCCCAGCATTTT.

The V gene is TRBV6-4, the J gene TRBJ2-2; TRBD2 might be the D (5 bases). The CDR3 is made up of 14 amino acids. Germline values: CDR1 MRHNA, CDR2 SNTAGT. Between the trimmed V and J ends, which lost 3 bases and 6 bases, there was a span of 11 bases. CDR3 sequence (DNA): TGTGCCAGCAGTGAAAGCAACGGGGCCGGGGAGCTGTTTTTT. This gives the protein CASSESNGAGELFF.